The TCR beta chain described here comes from a study of shared clonotypes between healthy human individuals (dated by TCRdb to 2018 to 2021). Background on the whole study: A couple of women and a few men aged 18 to 49 years were included in the cohort. Per donor, three plates each were used for CD4 naive and CD4 memory, two for CD8 naive, and one for CD8 memory. Blood TCR repertoires of five healthy adults were deeply sequenced to estimate repertoire size and the extent of clonotype sharing between individuals. Each donor's leukapheresis produced roughly between about 0.8 and 10 billion PBMCs. Different laboratories and diverse techniques were used to prepare libraries and sequence TCR repertoires, to increase sequencing depth and limit assay-specific biases. Results the study describes overall, beyond this receptor: Higher generation probabilities were observed for clonotypes shared by all four sorted-subset donors than for non-shared clonotypes. Pairwise subsampling led to the expectation that sequencing depth would affect the degree of clonotype sharing among donors. Estimated clonotype richness was generally larger for naive than for memory subsets. When a few donors were compared, the shared fraction of clonotypes was about 5.2% for naive CD4, about 4% for naive CD8, about 2.5% for memory CD4, and around 0.37% for memory CD8. Incomplete sequencing was indicated by rarefaction of sorted-subset datasets, despite the large sequencing depth. Because the study included only a small number of donors, the genetic and exposure-history diversity represented was limited. Sampling was restricted to blood, and TCR repertoires in tissues likely differ from the TCR repertoires found in blood.

The donors were healthy, HIV-negative adults with no recently reported acute infections or vaccinations. All donors were Caucasian adults living in Nashville, Tennessee, USA. CD4+ T cells were enriched through magnetic negative selection, after which naive cells were positively selected on CD45RA and the remaining negative fraction served as the memory subset. Blood was collected by leukapheresis, and PBMCs were isolated by Ficoll-Histopaque density gradient centrifugation and then cryopreserved in liquid nitrogen vapor phase. Analytical flow cytometry was used to check the purity and quantity of every magnetically sorted T cell population. Genomic DNA was isolated from each sorted fraction and quantified by UV absorbance on a Nanodrop 2000c. TCR CDR3 regions were amplified from genomic DNA by multiplex PCR using the deep immunoSEQ assay. Extracted genomic DNA from each cell subset was spread evenly across all wells of several immunoSEQ 96-well plates, with each plate serving as a replicate. For sorted subsets, about 0.2 ug genomic DNA, equal to some 28,000 T cell genomes, was loaded into each replicate PCR. Purified libraries were quantified with a Qubit 3.0 fluorometer, sized on a Bioanalyzer 2100, and re-quantified with the KAPA Library Quantification kit. Each immunoSEQ 96-well plate was sequenced on its own single-read 150-cycle Illumina NextSeq 550 flow cell. The authors' pipeline ran thus. The immunoSEQ output contained only junctional sequences without quality scores, so filtering could not match that applied to full-length reads. To assign V/J genes and CDR3, sequences were annotated against IMGT germline references using PyIR, a Python wrapper for IgBLAST v1.9. Reads with weak V/J assignments (E-value above 1e-6), missing CDR3, stop codons, out-of-frame junctions, or ambiguous translated residues were removed. V3J clonotypes were defined as sequences sharing the same inferred V gene, J gene, and CDR3 amino acid sequence. The percentage overlap between two repertoires was calculated by dividing the number of shared unique clonotypes by the size of the smaller repertoire. Repertoire richness was assessed with RTK rarefaction, the Chao1 estimator, and Recon v2.1 estimates of unobserved clonotypes. For all TCRbeta clonotypes obtained by the gDNA method from a few donors, generation probabilities were computed with OLGA. This is the immuneACCESS table as TCRdb keeps it, with only in-frame sequences that have V and J called. A part of the clones is gone; compared with another copy, unresolved V genes explain less than half, and the rest is unexplained. V and J calls and clone size follow that table, whereas D and trimming were derived from the DNA. The sample data list 850,000 to 1,200,000 clones, and roughly 80% of these were observed just once. The ten largest make up approximately 1.5% of the sample.

This clone was seen only once. No cognate antigen has been identified for it. The sample holds no much larger clone one base away, and base qualities are not on file. Trimming leaves V shorter by 0 bases and J shorter by 8 bases, with the junction holding 8 bases beyond the gene matches. CDR1 and CDR2, per the germline V gene, are LGHNA and YSLEER. The CDR3, cysteine through phenylalanine, is 17 amino acids long. The entry retains the CDR3 DNA only, 51 bases that are in frame from base 1. This clonotype originated in a man between 18 and 29 years old in good health. The sequenced sample consisted of memory CD4+ T cells sorted from blood. According to the study, the label for this sample's cell subset or site signals: CD45RA-negative fraction. In this chain, TRBV4-3 is recombined with TRBJ2-1; 12 middle bases align to TRBD2. The CDR3 in this case is CASSQDLTSGSFDEQFF. The nucleotides read TGCGCCAGCAGCCAAGATTTGACTAGCGGGAGTTTTGATGAGCAGTTCTTC.